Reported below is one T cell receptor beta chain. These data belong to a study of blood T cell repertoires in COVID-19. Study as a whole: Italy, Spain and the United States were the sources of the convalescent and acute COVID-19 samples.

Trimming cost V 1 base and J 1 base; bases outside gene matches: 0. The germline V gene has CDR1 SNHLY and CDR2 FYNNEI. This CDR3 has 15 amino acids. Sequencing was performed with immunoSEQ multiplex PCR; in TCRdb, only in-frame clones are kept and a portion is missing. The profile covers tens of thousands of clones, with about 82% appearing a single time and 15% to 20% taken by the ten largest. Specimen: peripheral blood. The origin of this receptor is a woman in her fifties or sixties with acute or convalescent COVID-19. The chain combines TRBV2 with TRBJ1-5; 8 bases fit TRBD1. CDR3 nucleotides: TGTGCCAGCAGTGAAGGGGACAGGAGCAATCAGCCCCAGCATTTT. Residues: CASSEGDRSNQPQHF.